These T cell receptor beta chains were read from a single sample in a study of T cells and Merkel cell carcinoma outcomes. This table comes from immunoSEQ multiplex PCR, and its TCRdb copy is limited to in-frame clones, with some not included. The sample includes roughly 15,000 clones, roughly 76% of them seen just once. Sequencing was carried out using tumor tissue from Merkel cell carcinoma. The receptors come from a human donor with Merkel cell carcinoma. CDR3s leave out the opening cysteine and the closing phenylalanine or tryptophan. Each record gives: V gene, J gene, clone size, CDR3 protein. A clone size is listed for some rows: how often the clone was seen (once, few, many), or a class if it is expanded.

>TRBV5-4|TRBJ2-2|-
ASSQTGTSGSGTGELF
>TRBV5-1|TRBJ1-2|-
ASSLGVLTGTAMGYGYT
>TRBV19|TRBJ2-2|few
ASSIDPAGGGTGELF
>TRBV12-2|TRBJ1-1|once
ASRLVGGRGF
>TRBV7-2|TRBJ1-6|-
ASTSQAGNSPLH
>TRBV5-4|TRBJ1-1|-
ASSGAQGTNTEAF
>TRBV2|TRBJ2-7|few
ASSDLGTGVYEQY
>TRBV5-1|TRBJ2-5|-
ASSTGLAGVHQY
>TRBV2|TRBJ2-3|-
ASWTGVTDTQY
>TRBV6-5|TRBJ2-7|once
ASSYSRVGEYEQY
>TRBV6-5|TRBJ1-2|few
ASSYLRTGGGYGYT
>TRBV29-1|TRBJ1-5|-
SVGEGSGGQPQH
>TRBV6-5|TRBJ1-1|-
ASSSRSTEAF
>TRBV6-1|TRBJ1-1|-
ASSAGRLYGEAF
>TRBV6-1|TRBJ2-7|-
ASRADRYEQY
>TRBV13|TRBJ2-7|few
ASSSSSSRGD
>TRBV7-6|TRBJ1-3|-
ASSLVGGAIY
>TRBV29-1|TRBJ1-2|-
SVLQGEGYGYT
>TRBV7-9|TRBJ2-7|-
AEAGDRVIKRSSYEQY
>TRBV7-8|TRBJ2-7|-
ASSLGGGEQY
>TRBV7-3|TRBJ2-1|-
ASPGRGPGLPTGF
>TRBV28|TRBJ2-3|-
ASSWTSEMY
>TRBV11-3|TRBJ2-2|-
ASSSAAGELF
>TRBV6-5|TRBJ2-4|few
ANADLLAKNIQY
>TRBV18|TRBJ2-1|-
ASSPMDLDYNEQF
>TRBV28|TRBJ1-1|-
ASTSGGWGTEAF
>TRBV7-2|TRBJ1-4|-
ASSRSTNEKLF
>TRBV30|TRBJ2-5|-
AWSVQGTGVETQY
>TRBV5-1|TRBJ2-1|-
ASRLTSLRSYNEQF
>TRBV5-6|TRBJ1-4|-
ASSFGGIGEKLF
>TRBV9|TRBJ1-2|-
ASSPSPSGGYGYT
>TRBV5-1|TRBJ2-4|-
ASREELAKNIQY
>TRBV30|TRBJ1-6|-
AWSVGRSYSPLH
>TRBV9|TRBJ1-1|-
ASSPSVGPAEAF
>TRBV7-9|TRBJ1-1|-
ASSSVDSNTEAF
>TRBV27|TRBJ2-7|-
ASSLDGFLGEQY
>TRBV2|TRBJ2-5|-
ASRTSGAETQY
>TRBV18|TRBJ1-2|-
ASSPTGGADGYT
>TRBV10-3|TRBJ1-2|-
AITPTENYGYT
>TRBV5-1|TRBJ1-1|-
ASRGQVNTEAF
>TRBV27|TRBJ1-1|-
ASSYRGIGFDTEAF
>TRBV10-1|TRBJ2-4|-
ASSEMGLALAKNIQY
>TRBV5-1|TRBJ2-1|-
ASSLVAGGVNEQF
>TRBV9|TRBJ2-2|once
ASSGGRQTNTGELF
>TRBV18|TRBJ1-4|few
ASSPSGGQNEKLF
>TRBV18|TRBJ2-7|-
ASSPDYTRSSEQY
>TRBV2|TRBJ1-1|-
ASAYTEAF
>TRBV2|TRBJ1-5|-
ASSEITWSNQPQH
>TRBV9|TRBJ2-7|-
ASSVGQVTYEQY
>TRBV10-3|TRBJ2-5|-
AIRGTDQETQY
>TRBV5-1|TRBJ2-3|-
ASSLEWGTDTQY
>TRBV9|TRBJ1-4|-
ASSVTPGTNEKLF
>TRBV6-1|TRBJ1-2|-
ASSKDRAGYT